The rows below give T cell receptor beta chains drawn from one sample of a study of T cells expressing NK-cell markers. TCRdb derives one entry per CDR3 protein from the 5' RACE reads, leaving out DNA. Seen in this sample are about 440,000 distinct CDR3 sequences; the ten most common clones hold less than 7.5%. The specimen sequenced was blood T cells: a sorted CD56 or NKG2C T cell subset, CD4+ or CD8+ T cells, or bulk PBMC T cells (not recorded which). The source of these receptors is a woman between 18 and 70 years old in good health. The CDR3 runs from the conserved cysteine through the conserved F or W.

CDR3,J,V
CASSPVSTPNEKLFF,TRBJ1-4,TRBV7-2
CATSERTGYNEQFF,TRBJ2-1,TRBV24-1
CASQGAGAGTDTQYF,TRBJ2-3,TRBV11-2
CASSPLQGQNEKLFF,TRBJ1-4,TRBV9
CASSRTKRKETQYF,TRBJ2-5,TRBV6-2/TRBV6-3
CASSPAPSPADTQYF,TRBJ2-3,TRBV5-1
CASSLDGLPNNEQFF,TRBJ2-1,TRBV6-1
CSALRSSGAQETQYF,TRBJ2-5,TRBV20-1
CASSHLGQPIYNEQFF,TRBJ2-1,TRBV28
CASSEGGTGGADEQYF,TRBJ2-7,TRBV6-1
CASSQELAGGPGELFF,TRBJ2-2,TRBV4-3
CASSPRTGGRETQYF,TRBJ2-5,TRBV18
CASSLGLGSGESDTQYF,TRBJ2-3,TRBV4-3
CASSQETRVFNEQFF,TRBJ2-1,TRBV3-1
CASSYSLLGDTEAFF,TRBJ1-1,TRBV6-5
CASSLRLAQQSNNEQFF,TRBJ2-1,TRBV7-2
CASSLARGMETQYF,TRBJ2-5,TRBV7-2
CASRAFAVPGALGYTF,TRBJ1-2,TRBV28
CASSLIPGTNIQYF,TRBJ2-4,TRBV11-2
CASTRPYTDTQYF,TRBJ2-3,TRBV7-2
CASSIWTQRILTQYF,TRBJ2-3,TRBV5-4
CASSLAGAARTDTQYF,TRBJ2-3,TRBV5-5
CASSYLQGALTFQETQYF,TRBJ2-5,TRBV6-5
CASSLVGDPGELFF,TRBJ2-2,TRBV5-1
CASSLVAGGPGEQFF,TRBJ2-1,TRBV7-2
CASSPGQGFGAFF,TRBJ1-1,TRBV5-4
CASSFYNEQFF,TRBJ2-1,TRBV7-2
CSARDLAEPTDSQYF,TRBJ2-3,TRBV20-1
CASSFGPPPNNEQFF,TRBJ2-1,TRBV28
CASSPRTYSSYEQYF,TRBJ2-7,TRBV14
CASSPRDSGSNQPQHF,TRBJ1-5,TRBV7-8
CASSFPSGSANTGELFF,TRBJ2-2,TRBV7-2
CASSLGPGIDTEAFF,TRBJ1-1,TRBV12-3/TRBV12-4
CASSLGATPRGNQPQHF,TRBJ1-5,TRBV7-8
CASSFRGYGYTF,TRBJ1-2,TRBV12-3/TRBV12-4
CASSQDKSSYNEQFF,TRBJ2-1,TRBV4-3
CASSQGPSSYNEQFF,TRBJ2-1,TRBV4-3
CASSSAGTGRGARNTIYF,TRBJ1-3,TRBV11-2
CASSLSSGGGAEQFF,TRBJ2-1,TRBV6-1
CASSYQALNTEAFF,TRBJ1-1,TRBV6-5
CASRDRGSPLHF,TRBJ1-6,TRBV27
CASSPLTGTSTDTQYF,TRBJ2-3,TRBV4-3
CAWSPRSSYNEQFF,TRBJ2-1,TRBV30
CASSPSRTSGGAVDTQYF,TRBJ2-3,TRBV4-2
CASRHGTGGNQPQHF,TRBJ1-5,TRBV6-2/TRBV6-3
CSARDNPGARTEAFF,TRBJ1-1,TRBV20-1
CASSRSYNEQFF,TRBJ2-1,TRBV6-2/TRBV6-3
CASSDSTSGGADTQYF,TRBJ2-3,TRBV6-4
CASSQDRLRDRGYEQYF,TRBJ2-7,TRBV14
CASSLAKQGEVF,TRBJ2-1,TRBV7-9
CSALEGPTDTQYF,TRBJ2-3,TRBV20-1
CASSPGLKGQFF,TRBJ2-1,TRBV6-5
CASSYGTGAHLGRADTQYF,TRBJ2-3,TRBV6-5